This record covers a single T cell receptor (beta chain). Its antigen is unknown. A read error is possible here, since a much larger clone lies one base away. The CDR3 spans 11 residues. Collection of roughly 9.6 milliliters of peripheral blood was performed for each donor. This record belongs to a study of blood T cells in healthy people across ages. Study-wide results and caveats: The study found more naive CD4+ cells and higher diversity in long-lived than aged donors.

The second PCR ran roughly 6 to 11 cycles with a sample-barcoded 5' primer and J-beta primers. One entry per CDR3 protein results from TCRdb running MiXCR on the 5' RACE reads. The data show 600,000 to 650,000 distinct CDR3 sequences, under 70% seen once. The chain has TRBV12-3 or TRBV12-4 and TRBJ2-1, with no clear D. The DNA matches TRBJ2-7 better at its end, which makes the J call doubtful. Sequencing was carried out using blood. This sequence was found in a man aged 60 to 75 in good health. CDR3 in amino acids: CATGSYNEQYF. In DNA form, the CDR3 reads TGTGCCACGGGCTCGTACAATGAGCAGTACTTC.